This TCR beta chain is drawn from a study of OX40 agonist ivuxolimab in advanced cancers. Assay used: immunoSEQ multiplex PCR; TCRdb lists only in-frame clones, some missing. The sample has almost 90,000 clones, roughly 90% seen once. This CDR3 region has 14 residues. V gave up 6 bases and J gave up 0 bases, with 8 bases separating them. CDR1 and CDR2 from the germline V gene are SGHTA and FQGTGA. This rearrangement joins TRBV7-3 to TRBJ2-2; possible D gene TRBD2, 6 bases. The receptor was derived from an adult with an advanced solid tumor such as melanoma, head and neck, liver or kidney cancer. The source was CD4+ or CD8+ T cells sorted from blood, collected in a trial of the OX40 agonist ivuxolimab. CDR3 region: CASRSGSNTGELFF. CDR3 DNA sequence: TGTGCCAGCAGGAGCGGGTCGAACACCGGGGAGCTGTTTTTT.